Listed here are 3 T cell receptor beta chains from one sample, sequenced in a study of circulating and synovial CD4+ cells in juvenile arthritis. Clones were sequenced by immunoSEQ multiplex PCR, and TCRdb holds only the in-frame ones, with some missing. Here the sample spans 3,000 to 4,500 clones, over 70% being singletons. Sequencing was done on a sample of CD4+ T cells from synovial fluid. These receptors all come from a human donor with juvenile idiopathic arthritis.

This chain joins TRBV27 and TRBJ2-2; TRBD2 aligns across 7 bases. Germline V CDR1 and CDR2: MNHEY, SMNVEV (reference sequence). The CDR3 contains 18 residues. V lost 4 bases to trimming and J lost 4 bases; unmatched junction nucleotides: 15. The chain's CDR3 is CASSSQLANPPITGELFF. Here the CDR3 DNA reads TGTGCCAGCAGTTCCCAACTAGCGAACCCGCCCATCACCGGGGAGCTGTTTTTT.

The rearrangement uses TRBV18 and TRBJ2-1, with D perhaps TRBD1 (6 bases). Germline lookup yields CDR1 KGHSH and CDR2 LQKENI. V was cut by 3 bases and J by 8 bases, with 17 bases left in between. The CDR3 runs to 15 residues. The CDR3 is CASSPQGSFVDEQFF. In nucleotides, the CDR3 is TGTGCCAGCTCACCGCAGGGGTCCTTTGTCGATGAGCAGTTCTTC. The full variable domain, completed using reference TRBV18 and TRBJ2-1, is NAGVMQNPRHLVRRRGQEARLRCSPMKGHSHVYWYRQLPEEGLKFMVYLQKENIIDESGMPKERFSAEFPKEGPSILRIQQVVRGDSAAYFCASSPQGSFVDEQFFGPGTRLTVL.

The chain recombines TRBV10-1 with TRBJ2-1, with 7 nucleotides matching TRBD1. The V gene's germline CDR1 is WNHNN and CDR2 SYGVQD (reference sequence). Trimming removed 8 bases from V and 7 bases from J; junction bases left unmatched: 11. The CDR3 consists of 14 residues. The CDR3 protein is CASSYGQEVNEQFF. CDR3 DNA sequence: TGCGCCAGCTCATACGGACAGGAGGTGAATGAGCAGTTCTTC.